This is a list of T cell receptor beta chains from one sample in a study of T cell responses to AZD1222 COVID-19 vaccine. This table comes from immunoSEQ multiplex PCR, and its TCRdb copy is limited to in-frame clones, with some not included. The sample shows over 70,000 clones, 88% of them seen only once. The specimen was peripheral blood, collected on day 0 of AZD1222 vaccination. Receptor source: an adult in good health. Each CDR3 is given without its conserved first and last residue. The D gene is left open where the match is weak. A clone size is listed for some rows: how often the clone was seen (once, few, many), or a class if it is expanded.

D gene	V gene	clone size	CDR3 protein
NA	TRBV6-5	NA	ASRTQQETQY
TRBD2	TRBV7-9	NA	ASSLAVFQREAYNEQF
NA	TRBV19	few	ASSLDGSSYNEQF
NA	TRBV18	NA	ASSPPGRTEAF
NA	TRBV5-1	NA	ASSLGTPSYNEQF
TRBD2	TRBV5-1	medium-sized	ASSTGLAGGGDTQY
TRBD1	TRBV28	NA	ASSRQGGSGNTIY
NA	TRBV28	NA	ASSLPGQKQF
TRBD1	TRBV15	NA	ATSRDLDRGHYGYT
TRBD2	TRBV6-1	NA	ASSGLAGAGTDTQY
NA	TRBV6-2/TRBV6-3	NA	ASSYSYRGGTDTQY
TRBD1	TRBV19	NA	ASSIGGNRGEQF
NA	TRBV6-2/TRBV6-3	NA	ASSYIASASTDTQY
NA	TRBV18	NA	ASSHDSNQPQH
NA	TRBV15	NA	ATSRGPVGQY
TRBD1	TRBV6-1	NA	ASSEVSGAGGKRITDTQY
NA	TRBV29-1	once	SVGRNTEAF
TRBD1	TRBV18	NA	ASSPGTGNKPQH
NA	TRBV6-2/TRBV6-3	NA	ASSYSGLPSYNEQF
TRBD2	TRBV3-1/TRBV3-2	NA	ASSQIAGDGSARTDTQY
TRBD1	TRBV25-1	NA	ASSDTGTGGSYNSPLH
TRBD2	TRBV28	NA	ASSHGLAGSFLNEQF
TRBD2	TRBV5-1	NA	ASSLQTSGQPYEQY
TRBD2	TRBV11-2	NA	ASSLRLAGDEQF